The subject of this entry is one TCR beta chain. Its antigen remains unidentified. Sequencing used immunoSEQ multiplex PCR; TCRdb keeps in-frame clones, though not all of them. The profile shows about 130,000 clones, approximately 86% of them singletons. The CDR3 is made up of 16 amino acids. Trimming left V 4 bases short and J 1 base short, with 11 bases between. Germline V lookup: CDR1 LGHNA, CDR2 YSLEER. This sample was taken from a study of T cell responses to AZD1222 COVID-19 vaccine. Broader study findings: With dominance at 160-218 and 743-854, vaccine-associated CD4 TCRs spanned spike.

This chain joins TRBV4-3 and TRBJ1-6, with D possibly TRBD1 on 6 matching bases. This specimen was peripheral blood, taken on day 0 of AZD1222 vaccination. This TCR was sampled from an adult in good health. The CDR3 here is CASSPDRLSYNSPLHF. DNA of the CDR3: TGCGCCAGCAGCCCAGACAGGCTATCCTATAATTCACCCCTCCACTTT.